Here is one TCR beta chain with its context. This specimen belongs to a study of neoadjuvant anti-PD-1 for oral cavity cancer. Study background: Most patients had three to four biweekly doses of 3 mg/kg nivolumab before resection.

Noted time point: after neoadjuvant nivolumab, at surgical resection. Assay used: immunoSEQ multiplex PCR; TCRdb lists only in-frame clones, some missing. Of some 14,000 clones listed, 65% to 80% were seen once; the top ten hold approximately 2.5%. This clonotype originated in a person aged 35 to 85 with oral cavity squamous cell carcinoma. This specimen was PBMCs, taken after nivolumab (anti-PD-1) treatment.

The CDR3 protein is CASCPGITDTQYF. CDR3 DNA: TGTGCCAGCTGCCCCGGGATCACAGATACGCAGTATTTT. J is TRBJ2-3 and V is TRBV28; possible D gene TRBD2, 5 bases. Deletions cut 8 bases from V and 2 bases from J, with 11 bases between. The CDR3 has 13 residues. The germline gives CDR1 MDHEN, CDR2 SYDVKM.